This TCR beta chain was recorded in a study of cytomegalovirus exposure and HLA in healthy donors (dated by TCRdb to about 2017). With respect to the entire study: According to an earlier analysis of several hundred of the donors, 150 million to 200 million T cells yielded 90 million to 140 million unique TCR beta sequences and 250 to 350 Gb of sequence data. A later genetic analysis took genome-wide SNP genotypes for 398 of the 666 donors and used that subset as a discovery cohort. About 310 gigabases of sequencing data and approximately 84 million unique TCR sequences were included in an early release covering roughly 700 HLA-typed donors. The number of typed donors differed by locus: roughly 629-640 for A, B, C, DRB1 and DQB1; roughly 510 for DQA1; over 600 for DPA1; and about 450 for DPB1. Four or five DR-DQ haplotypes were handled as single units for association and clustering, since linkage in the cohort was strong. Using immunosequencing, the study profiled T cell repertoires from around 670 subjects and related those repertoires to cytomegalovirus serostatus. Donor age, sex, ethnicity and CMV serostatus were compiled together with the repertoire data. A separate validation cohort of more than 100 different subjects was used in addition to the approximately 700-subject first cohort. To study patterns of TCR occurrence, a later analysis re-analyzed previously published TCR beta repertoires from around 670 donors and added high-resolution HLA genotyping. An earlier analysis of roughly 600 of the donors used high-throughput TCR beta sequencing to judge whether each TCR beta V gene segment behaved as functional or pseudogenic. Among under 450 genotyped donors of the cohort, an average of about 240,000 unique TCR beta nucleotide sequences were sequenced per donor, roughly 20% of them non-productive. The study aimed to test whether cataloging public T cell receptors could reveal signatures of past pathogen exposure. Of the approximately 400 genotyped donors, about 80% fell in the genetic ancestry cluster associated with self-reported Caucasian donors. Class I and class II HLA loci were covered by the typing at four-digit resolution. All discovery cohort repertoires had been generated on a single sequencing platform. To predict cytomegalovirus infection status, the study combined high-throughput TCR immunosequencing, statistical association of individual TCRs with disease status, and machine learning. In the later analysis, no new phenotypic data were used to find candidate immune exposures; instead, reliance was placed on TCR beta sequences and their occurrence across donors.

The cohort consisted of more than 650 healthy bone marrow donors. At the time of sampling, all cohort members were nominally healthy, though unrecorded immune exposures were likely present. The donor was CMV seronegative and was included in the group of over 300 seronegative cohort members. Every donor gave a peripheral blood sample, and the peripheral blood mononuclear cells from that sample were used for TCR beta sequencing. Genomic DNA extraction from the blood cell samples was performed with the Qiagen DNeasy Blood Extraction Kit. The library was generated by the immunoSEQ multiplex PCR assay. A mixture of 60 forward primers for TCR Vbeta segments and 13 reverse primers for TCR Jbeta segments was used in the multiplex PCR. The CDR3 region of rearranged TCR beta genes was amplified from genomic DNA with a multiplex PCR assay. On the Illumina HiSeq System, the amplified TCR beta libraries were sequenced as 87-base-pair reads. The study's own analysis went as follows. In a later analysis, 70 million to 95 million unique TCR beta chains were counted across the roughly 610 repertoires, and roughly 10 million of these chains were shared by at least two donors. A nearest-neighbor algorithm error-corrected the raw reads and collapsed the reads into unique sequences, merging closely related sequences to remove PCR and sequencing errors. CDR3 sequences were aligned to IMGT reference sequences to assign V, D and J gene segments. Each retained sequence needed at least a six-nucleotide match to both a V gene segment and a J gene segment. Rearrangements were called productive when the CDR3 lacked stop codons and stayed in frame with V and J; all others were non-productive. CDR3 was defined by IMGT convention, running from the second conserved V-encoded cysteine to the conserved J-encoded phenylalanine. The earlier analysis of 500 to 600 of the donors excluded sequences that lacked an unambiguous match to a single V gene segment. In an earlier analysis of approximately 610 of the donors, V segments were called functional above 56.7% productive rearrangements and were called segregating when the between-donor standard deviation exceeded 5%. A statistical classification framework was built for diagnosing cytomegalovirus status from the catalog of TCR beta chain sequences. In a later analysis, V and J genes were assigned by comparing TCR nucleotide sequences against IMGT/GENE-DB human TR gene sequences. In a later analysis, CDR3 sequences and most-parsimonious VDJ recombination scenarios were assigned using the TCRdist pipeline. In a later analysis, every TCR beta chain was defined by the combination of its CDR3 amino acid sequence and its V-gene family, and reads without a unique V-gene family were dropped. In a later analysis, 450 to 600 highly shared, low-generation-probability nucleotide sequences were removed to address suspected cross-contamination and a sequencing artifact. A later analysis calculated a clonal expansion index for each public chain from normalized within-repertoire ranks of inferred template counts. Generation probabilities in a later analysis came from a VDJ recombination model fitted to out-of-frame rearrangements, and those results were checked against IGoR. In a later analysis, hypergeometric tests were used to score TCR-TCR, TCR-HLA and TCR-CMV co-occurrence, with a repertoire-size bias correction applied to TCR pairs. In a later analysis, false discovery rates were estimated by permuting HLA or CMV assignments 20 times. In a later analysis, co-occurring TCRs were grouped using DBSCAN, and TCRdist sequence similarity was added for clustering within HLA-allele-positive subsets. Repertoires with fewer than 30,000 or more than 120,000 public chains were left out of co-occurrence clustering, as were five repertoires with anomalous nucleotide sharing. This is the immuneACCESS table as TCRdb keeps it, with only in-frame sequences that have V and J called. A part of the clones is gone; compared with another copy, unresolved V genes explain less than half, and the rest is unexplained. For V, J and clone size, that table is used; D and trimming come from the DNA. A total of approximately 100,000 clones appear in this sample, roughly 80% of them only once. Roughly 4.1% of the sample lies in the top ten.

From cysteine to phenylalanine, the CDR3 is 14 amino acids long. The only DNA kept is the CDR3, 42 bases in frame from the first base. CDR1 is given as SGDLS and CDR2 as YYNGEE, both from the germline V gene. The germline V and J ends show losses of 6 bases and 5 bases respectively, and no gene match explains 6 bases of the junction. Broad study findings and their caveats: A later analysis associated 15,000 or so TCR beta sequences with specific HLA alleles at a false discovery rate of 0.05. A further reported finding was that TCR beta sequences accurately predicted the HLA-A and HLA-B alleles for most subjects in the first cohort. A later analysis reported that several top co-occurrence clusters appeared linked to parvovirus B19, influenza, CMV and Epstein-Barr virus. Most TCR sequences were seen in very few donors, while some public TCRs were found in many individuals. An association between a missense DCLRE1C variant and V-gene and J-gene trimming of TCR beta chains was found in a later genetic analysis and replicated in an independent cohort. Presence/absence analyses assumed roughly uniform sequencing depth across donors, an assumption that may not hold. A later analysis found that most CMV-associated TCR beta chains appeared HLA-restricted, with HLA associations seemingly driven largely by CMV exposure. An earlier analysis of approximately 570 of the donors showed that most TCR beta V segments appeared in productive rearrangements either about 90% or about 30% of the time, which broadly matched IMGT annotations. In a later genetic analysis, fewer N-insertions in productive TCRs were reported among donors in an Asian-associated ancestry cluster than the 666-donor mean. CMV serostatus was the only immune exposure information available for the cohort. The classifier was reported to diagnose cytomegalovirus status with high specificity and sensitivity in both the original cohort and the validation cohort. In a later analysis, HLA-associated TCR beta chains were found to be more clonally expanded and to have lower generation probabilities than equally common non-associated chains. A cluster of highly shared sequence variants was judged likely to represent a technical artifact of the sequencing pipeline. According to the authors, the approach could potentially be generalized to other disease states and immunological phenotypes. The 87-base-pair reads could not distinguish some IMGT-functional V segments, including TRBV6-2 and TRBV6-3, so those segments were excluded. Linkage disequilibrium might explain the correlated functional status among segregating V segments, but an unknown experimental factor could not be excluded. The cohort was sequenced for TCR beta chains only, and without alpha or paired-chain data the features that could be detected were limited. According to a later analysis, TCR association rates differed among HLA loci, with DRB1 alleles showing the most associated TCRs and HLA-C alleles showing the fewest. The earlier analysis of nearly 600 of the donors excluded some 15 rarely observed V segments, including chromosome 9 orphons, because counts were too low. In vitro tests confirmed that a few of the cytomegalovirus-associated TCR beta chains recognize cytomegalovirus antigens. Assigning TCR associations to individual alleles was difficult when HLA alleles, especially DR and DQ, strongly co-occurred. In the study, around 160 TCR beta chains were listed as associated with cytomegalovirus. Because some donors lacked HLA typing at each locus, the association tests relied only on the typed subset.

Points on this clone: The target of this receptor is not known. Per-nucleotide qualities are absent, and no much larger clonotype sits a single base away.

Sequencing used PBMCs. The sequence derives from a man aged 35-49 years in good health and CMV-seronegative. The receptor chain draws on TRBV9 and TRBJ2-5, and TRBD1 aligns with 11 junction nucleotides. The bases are TGTGCCAGCAACGGACAGGGGGCGAGGGAGACCCAGTACTTC. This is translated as CASNGQGARETQYF.